Below, 24 T cell receptor beta chains from the same sample are listed, as sequenced in a study of blood T cell repertoires in COVID-19. Libraries were prepared by immunoSEQ multiplex PCR; TCRdb keeps only in-frame clonotypes and omits some of them. This table holds nearly 200,000 clones, roughly 84% found once. The source material was PBMCs or T cells enriched from blood (not recorded which). These TCRs come from a man aged 35-49 years who had recovered from COVID-19.

V gene TRBV3-1 (or the pseudogene TRBV3-2) combines with J gene TRBJ1-1; D perhaps matches TRBD1 (6 bases). The CDR3 totals 17 residues. Germline-derived CDR1 and CDR2 are LGHDT and YNNKEL (reference sequence). V lost 5 bases to trimming and J lost 0 bases, with 19 bases between them. The CDR3 here is CASSTRVFGTLNTEAFF. CDR3 nucleotides: TGTGCCAGCAGCACTCGAGTTTTCGGGACACTGAACACTGAAGCTTTCTTT.

The chain is built from TRBV2 and TRBJ2-7, with TRBD1 matching 8 bases. From germline, CDR1 is SNHLY and CDR2 FYNNEI. The CDR3 loop spans 13 amino acids. V was clipped by 6 bases and J by 3 bases; unmatched bases: 4. The CDR3 reads CASRLTGDYEQYF. Here the CDR3 DNA reads TGTGCCAGCAGGTTGACAGGGGACTACGAGCAGTACTTC.

V gene TRBV30 combines with J gene TRBJ1-1, with D hard to call. CDR1 and CDR2 from the germline V gene are GTSNPN and SVGIG (reference sequence). The V gene lost 4 bases and the J gene lost 4 bases, with 13 bases spanning the gap. The CDR3 extends over 13 amino acids. CDR3 residues: CAWKLPHSTEAFF. The CDR3 bases are TGTGCCTGGAAGCTCCCGCATAGCACTGAAGCTTTCTTT.

The J gene is TRBJ2-7, the V gene TRBV9; D perhaps matches TRBD1 (5 bases). V lost 2 bases to trimming and J lost 0 bases, with 9 bases between them. CDR1 is SGDLS and CDR2 is YYNGEE in the germline V gene. CDR3 length: 14 amino acids. CDR3 loop: CASSVTDISYEQYF. CDR3 sequence (DNA): TGTGCCAGCAGCGTGACGGACATCTCCTACGAGCAGTACTTC.

J is TRBJ1-2 and V is TRBV19; D gene uncertain. The CDR3 runs 14 residues. In germline, CDR1 is LNHDA, CDR2 SQIVND (reference sequence). Trimming took off 3 bases at V and 4 bases at J, with 12 bases between the two ends. The CDR3 loop is CASSIGEGSYGYTF. For the CDR3, the DNA is TGTGCCAGTAGTATCGGGGAAGGGAGCTATGGCTACACCTTC.

The V gene is TRBV6-5, the J gene TRBJ1-4, with 8 positions matching TRBD1. This CDR3 spans 15 amino acids. Germline assignment: CDR1 MNHEY and CDR2 SVGAGI. J gave up 4 bases and V 6 bases, and 7 bases lay outside the gene matches. The CDR3 region has the DNA TGTGCCAGCAGGGGAACAGGGGGTGGTAATGAAAAACTGTTTTTT. This encodes CASRGTGGGNEKLFF.

This sequence joins TRBV5-4 and TRBJ2-2, with 8 positions matching TRBD1. The germline V gene has CDR1 SGHNT and CDR2 YYREEE (reference sequence). CDR3 size: 15 residues. Germline trimming cut 2 bases from V and 4 bases from J; bases unmatched to any gene: 4. The CDR3 DNA reads TGTGCCAGCAGCTTTGGACAGGGAGGCACCGGGGAGCTGTTTTTT. Protein: CASSFGQGGTGELFF.

V gene TRBV6-2 or TRBV6-3 combines with J gene TRBJ1-5; TRBD1 might be the D (5 bases). Trimming left V 5 bases short and J 5 bases short, with 16 bases between. Germline lookup yields CDR1 MNHEY and CDR2 SVGEGT. There are 15 residues in the CDR3. The chain's CDR3 is CASSPDGGDYQPQHF. The CDR3 nucleotides are TGTGCCAGCAGTCCGGATGGGGGGGACTATCAGCCCCAGCATTTT.

The chain has TRBV2 and TRBJ1-5; TRBD1 is a possible D gene (6 bases). CDR1 is SNHLY and CDR2 is FYNNEI in the germline V gene. V lost 3 bases, J lost 3 bases, and 9 bases lay in between. The CDR3 runs to 14 residues. CDR3 in amino acids: CASSDQGHNQPQHF. In DNA, the CDR3 is TGTGCCAGCAGTGACCAGGGACACAATCAGCCCCAGCATTTT.

The sample holds one count of this clone. The chain carries TRBV2 and TRBJ1-1, with 7 bases that match TRBD1. CDR1 is SNHLY and CDR2 is FYNNEI in the germline V gene. V trimming: 4 bases; J trimming: 11 bases; junction bases outside the gene matches: 7. CDR3 length: 12 amino acids. The DNA for the CDR3 is TGTGCCAGCAGTGGACAGGGTTCTTATGCTTTCTTT. Protein product: CASSGQGSYAFF.

The chain employs TRBV24-1 and TRBJ1-5, with 7 positions matching TRBD1. The CDR3 consists of 15 residues. V was clipped by 3 bases and J by 2 bases; unmatched bases: 3. Germline CDR1 reads KGHDR; CDR2 reads SFDVKD. This chain's CDR3 is CATSDPTGGNQPQHF. The CDR3 nucleotides are TGTGCCACCAGTGATCCTACAGGGGGCAATCAGCCCCAGCATTTT.

The V call is TRBV6-5, the J call TRBJ1-6; possible D gene TRBD1, 6 bases. V dropped 6 bases and J dropped 7 bases, with 13 bases sitting between them. The CDR3 length is 14 residues. Germline CDR1 MNHEY, CDR2 SVGAGI. DNA for the CDR3: TGTGCCAGCAGACAGGGAATGTTGAATTCACCCCTCCACTTT. It translates to CASRQGMLNSPLHF.

This clone was picked up one time. V gene TRBV7-9 combines with J gene TRBJ1-5; 8 bases line up with TRBD1. This CDR3 contains 14 residues. Unmatched junction bases numbered 3, after V lost 4 bases and J lost 4 bases. Germline V gene sequence: CDR1 SEHNR, CDR2 FQNEAQ (reference sequence). The CDR3 loop is CASSSTGANQPQHF. The CDR3 region has the DNA TGTGCCAGCAGCTCGACAGGGGCGAATCAGCCCCAGCATTTT. The variable domain in full, with the rest retrieved from reference TRBV7-9 and TRBJ1-5, is DTGVSQNPRHKITKRGQNVTFRCDPISEHNRLYWYRQTLGQGPEFLTYFQNEAQLEKSRLLSDRFSAERPKGSFSTLEIQRTEQGDSAMYLCASSSTGANQPQHFGDGTRLSIL.

This sequence joins TRBV5-1 and TRBJ2-5; TRBD1 is a possible D gene (6 bases). Germline values: CDR1 SGHRS, CDR2 YFSETQ. The CDR3 is 13 residues long. V lost 5 bases to trimming and J lost 2 bases, with 10 bases between them. This chain's CDR3 is CASSSGQQETQYF. The CDR3, as DNA: TGCGCCAGCAGTTCCGGACAGCAAGAGACCCAGTACTTC. Together with reference TRBV5-1 and TRBJ2-5, the CDR3 gives the full variable domain: KAGVTQTPRYLIKTRGQQVTLSCSPISGHRSVSWYQQTPGQGLQFLFEYFSETQRNKGNFPGRFSGRQFSNSRSEMNVSTLELGDSALYLCASSSGQQETQYFGPGTRLLVL.

This chain uses TRBV5-4 with TRBJ2-7, with D hard to call. Trimming removed 5 bases from V and 3 bases from J, with 9 bases in between. The germline gives CDR1 SGHNT, CDR2 YYREEE (reference sequence). The CDR3 is made up of 12 amino acids. CDR3 sequence: CASSNPNYEQYF. The CDR3 DNA reads TGTGCCAGCAGTAACCCTAACTACGAGCAGTACTTC.

The rearrangement links TRBV28 to TRBJ2-7, with 10 bases matching TRBD1. Germline V gene data show CDR1 as MDHEN and CDR2 as SYDVKM. This CDR3 has 12 amino acids. Germline trimming cut 11 bases from V and 6 bases from J; bases unmatched to any gene: 7. The CDR3 region has the DNA TGTGCCTCGACCGGGACAGGGGTCGAGCAGTACTTC. Encoded protein: CASTGTGVEQYF.

The chain uses TRBV10-3 and TRBJ1-5; D not certain. This CDR3 is built from 13 residues. Trimming took 4 bases from V and 6 from J, leaving 10 bases between them. Germline V lookup: CDR1 ENHRY, CDR2 SYGVKD. This chain's CDR3 is CAISGEVAQPQHF. The CDR3 nucleotides are TGTGCCATCAGTGGAGAGGTGGCTCAGCCCCAGCATTTT.

The CDR3 region has the DNA TGTGCCAGCTCACCGCGTCGACAGCGTTCGGGCGAGCAGTACTTC. Protein product: CASSPRRQRSGEQYF. The V gene is TRBV18, the J gene TRBJ2-7; D is perhaps TRBD1 (5 bases). Germline V gene data show CDR1 as KGHSH and CDR2 as LQKENI. V was shortened by 3 bases and J by 6 bases, with 18 bases between the two germline ends. There are 15 residues in the CDR3.

This clone has more than one count but fewer than ten. The rearrangement links TRBV19 to TRBJ1-4, with 8 bases lining up with TRBD1. The V gene end was trimmed by 7 bases and the J gene end by 10 bases; junction bases not matched to a gene: 11. CDR1 and CDR2 (germline): LNHDA, SQIVND (reference sequence). This CDR3 comprises 14 residues. CDR3 in amino acids: CASTKDREFGKLFF. The CDR3 DNA is TGTGCCAGTACCAAGGACAGGGAGTTTGGAAAACTGTTTTTT.

The chain carries TRBV7-2 and TRBJ1-2; D ambiguous. Trimming cost V 6 bases and J 4 bases, with 15 bases left between them. The germline gives CDR1 SGHTA, CDR2 FQGNSA. This CDR3 contains 14 residues. The CDR3 coding sequence is TGTGCCAGCAGTACGCGAGGGAGGATCTATGGCTACACCTTC. It yields the protein CASSTRGRIYGYTF.

J is TRBJ2-3 and V is TRBV19; D not resolved. The germline gives CDR1 LNHDA, CDR2 SQIVND (reference sequence). The V gene lost 4 bases and the J gene lost 6 bases, with 11 bases spanning the gap. CDR3 length equals 13 residues. The CDR3 loop is CASSRSRMDTQYF. In DNA form, the CDR3 reads TGTGCCAGTAGTAGGAGTCGTATGGATACGCAGTATTTT.

The chain couples TRBV5-6 to TRBJ1-5, with a tentative D call TRBD1 (5 bases). The length of the CDR3 is 15 residues. Between the trimmed V and J ends, which lost 4 bases and 0 bases, there was a span of 11 bases. Germline assignment: CDR1 SGHDT and CDR2 YYEEEE. CDR3 in DNA: TGTGCCAGCAGCCGGACACTCAATAGCAATCAGCCCCAGCATTTT. Translation gives CASSRTLNSNQPQHF.

The J gene is TRBJ2-7, the V gene TRBV27, with 7 bases fitting TRBD1. CDR3 size: 13 residues. Per germline, CDR1 MNHEY and CDR2 SMNVEV (reference sequence). Trimming cost V 5 bases and J 6 bases; bases outside gene matches: 7. The CDR3, as DNA: TGTGCCAGCAGTCCCGACAGGGTATCCGAGCAGTACTTC. This translates into CASSPDRVSEQYF.

The chain uses TRBV3-1 (or the pseudogene TRBV3-2) and TRBJ1-3, with 7 bases aligning to TRBD1. This CDR3 comprises 17 residues. Per the germline V gene, CDR1 is LGHDT and CDR2 is YNNKEL (reference sequence). Losses at the gene ends were 5 bases for V and 0 bases for J; bases not matched to a gene: 10. CDR3 sequence: CASSFAAGGSSGNTIYF. CDR3 bases: TGTGCCAGCAGCTTTGCCGCAGGGGGTTCCTCTGGAAACACCATATATTTT.